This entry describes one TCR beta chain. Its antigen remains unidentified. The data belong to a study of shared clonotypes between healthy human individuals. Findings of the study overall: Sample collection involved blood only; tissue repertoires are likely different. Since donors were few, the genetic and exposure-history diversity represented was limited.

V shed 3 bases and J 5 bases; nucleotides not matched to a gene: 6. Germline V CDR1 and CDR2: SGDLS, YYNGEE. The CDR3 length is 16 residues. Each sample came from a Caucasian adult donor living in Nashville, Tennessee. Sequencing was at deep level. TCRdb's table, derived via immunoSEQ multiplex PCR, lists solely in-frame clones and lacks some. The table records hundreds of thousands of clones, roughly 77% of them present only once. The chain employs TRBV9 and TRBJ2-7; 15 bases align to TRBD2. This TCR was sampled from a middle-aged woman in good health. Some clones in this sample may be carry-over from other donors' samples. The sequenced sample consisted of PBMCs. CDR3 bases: TGTGCCAGCAGCGCCGGGACTAGCGGGAGGATCAACGAGCAGTACTTC. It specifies CASSAGTSGRINEQYF.